The 18 T cell receptor beta chains given below trace back to one sample, sequenced in a study of blood T cell repertoires in COVID-19. The data were produced by immunoSEQ multiplex PCR, yet TCRdb's version contains in-frame clones alone and is incomplete. This sample yields some 170,000 clones, of which roughly 87% are seen a single time; 0.95% to 1.5% belongs to the top ten. Sequencing used PBMCs or T cells enriched from blood (not recorded which). The receptors stem from a human donor with acute COVID-19. The donor label of this sample is uncertain.

CDR3: CASSVSQGAASEQYF. CDR3 DNA sequence: TGTGCCAGCAGCGTATCTCAGGGGGCAGCTAGCGAGCAGTACTTC. The rearrangement joins TRBV9 to TRBJ2-7, with 8 bases that match TRBD1. The CDR3 runs to 15 residues. V was clipped by 1 base and J by 6 bases; unmatched bases: 9. Germline V lookup: CDR1 SGDLS, CDR2 YYNGEE.

The table lists this clone with a count of one. This sequence joins TRBV10-1 and TRBJ2-3, with a possible D match to TRBD2 (5 bases). From germline, CDR1 is WNHNN and CDR2 SYGVQD (reference sequence). Trimming took 3 bases from V and 0 from J, leaving 13 bases between them. The CDR3 covers 16 residues. CDR3 DNA: TGCGCCAGCAGTGACCGCACTAGTTTAAGCACAGATACGCAGTATTTT. Amino acids: CASSDRTSLSTDTQYF.

J is TRBJ2-5 and V is TRBV19; 7 bases map to TRBD1. V lost 5 bases to trimming and J lost 5 bases; unmatched junction nucleotides: 8. Germline CDR1 reads LNHDA; CDR2 reads SQIVND (reference sequence). This CDR3 spans 14 amino acids. CDR3 residues: CASSLRTGAETQYF. The CDR3 coding sequence is TGTGCCAGTAGTCTTAGGACAGGCGCGGAGACCCAGTACTTC.

Note on this clone: This same CDR3 is encoded by further DNA sequences in the sample. The V and J genes are TRBV6-5 and TRBJ2-3, with unresolved D. The germline V gene has CDR1 MNHEY and CDR2 SVGAGI. Trimming removed 2 bases from V and 0 bases from J, with 6 bases in between. This CDR3 spans 14 amino acids. The chain's CDR3 is CASSYGQSTDTQYF. The CDR3 DNA is TGTGCCAGCAGTTACGGCCAGAGCACAGATACGCAGTATTTT.

This clone turned up a few times. V gene TRBV21-1 combines with J gene TRBJ2-2; the D call in the table, TRBD1, was not verified against the DNA. TRBV21-1 is a recognized pseudogene. The CDR3 totals 17 residues. CDR3 sequence (DNA): TGTGCCAGCAGCATTGGGAGTAACAGGGGGAACACCGGGGAGCTGTTTTTT. Translating gives CASSIGSNRGNTGELFF.

CDR3 residues: CASSLAPGVEQYF. The CDR3 DNA reads as TGCGCCAGCAGCTTGGCCCCGGGTGTCGAGCAGTACTTC. This chain uses TRBV5-1 with TRBJ2-7; no clear D gene. CDR3 length equals 13 residues. Germline V gives CDR1 SGHRS, CDR2 YFSETQ. Between the trimmed V and J ends, which lost 0 bases and 6 bases, there was a span of 10 bases. Looking up the rest from reference TRBV5-1 and TRBJ2-7 gives the full variable domain: KAGVTQTPRYLIKTRGQQVTLSCSPISGHRSVSWYQQTPGQGLQFLFEYFSETQRNKGNFPGRFSGRQFSNSRSEMNVSTLELGDSALYLCASSLAPGVEQYFGPGTRLTVT.

The CDR3 DNA reads as TGTGCCAGCAGCTCCATTTCCAGACAGGGCGGCTACACCTTC. Amino acid sequence: CASSSISRQGGYTF. This rearrangement joins TRBV7-2 to TRBJ1-2; 7 bases map to TRBD1. The CDR3 runs to 14 residues. With 4 bases clipped from V and 8 bases from J, the junction kept 10 bases outside the gene matches. Germline assignment: CDR1 SGHTA and CDR2 FQGNSA.

Remarks on this clone: The same CDR3 also results from other DNA sequences found in this sample. The rearrangement joins TRBV14 to TRBJ2-1; 9 nucleotides match TRBD2. CDR3 length: 15 residues. The germline V gene has CDR1 SGHDN and CDR2 FVKESK. The trim removed 1 base at V and 4 bases at J, leaving 2 bases unmatched. CDR3 coding DNA: TGTGCCAGCAGCCAAGTAGCGGGGGATTACAATGAGCAGTTCTTC. This gives the protein CASSQVAGDYNEQFF.

The chain is built from TRBV19 and TRBJ1-2; D not certain. This CDR3 comprises 14 residues. V was pared by 4 bases and J by 0 bases, with 9 bases between. In germline, CDR1 is LNHDA, CDR2 SQIVND (reference sequence). CDR3 sequence (DNA): TGTGCCAGTAGTAATGGCGGTTCTAACTATGGCTACACCTTC. Translated, it gives CASSNGGSNYGYTF.

CDR3 in DNA: TGCGCCAGCAGCCAAGATCTCAGGGGCTCTAACACCGGGGAGCTGTTTTTT. It specifies CASSQDLRGSNTGELFF. The rearrangement joins TRBV4-3 to TRBJ2-2, with D possibly matching TRBD1 (6 bases). This CDR3 has 17 residues. CDR1 and CDR2 from the germline V gene are LGHNA and YSLEER. Trimming shortened V by 0 bases and J by 2 bases, and 13 bases separated the two germline ends.

This clone was detected once. V usage is TRBV5-6 and J usage is TRBJ2-7; D gene ambiguous. V was pared by 4 bases and J by 3 bases, with 11 bases between. The germline V gene has CDR1 SGHDT and CDR2 YYEEEE. The CDR3 has 13 residues. The CDR3 here is CASSPGVGYEQYF. In DNA, the CDR3 is TGTGCCAGCAGCCCAGGCGTTGGCTACGAGCAGTACTTC.

The DNA of the CDR3 is TGTGCCAGCAGATCGACCGGGACAGGGGGATCACCCCTCCACTTT. This gives the protein CASRSTGTGGSPLHF. The rearrangement links TRBV6-5 to TRBJ1-6, with 11 bases aligning to TRBD1. CDR1 and CDR2 (germline): MNHEY, SVGAGI. V lost 6 bases, J lost 10 bases, and 8 bases stayed unmatched. The CDR3 is 15 residues long.

A few counts support this clone. This rearrangement joins TRBV30 to TRBJ2-7; a weak D match, TRBD2 (6 bases). The CDR3 spans 14 residues. Germline V gene sequence: CDR1 GTSNPN, CDR2 SVGIG (reference sequence). The ends were cut back, 4 bases at V and 2 bases at J, with 15 bases in the middle. The CDR3 loop reads CAWTPPRRAYEQYF. The CDR3 nucleotides read TGTGCCTGGACCCCCCCCCGGAGGGCCTACGAGCAGTACTTC. The full variable domain, with the rest looked up from reference TRBV30 and TRBJ2-7, is SQTIHQWPATLVQPVGSPLSLECTVEGTSNPNLYWYRQAAGRGLQLLFYSVGIGQISSEVPQNLSASRPQDRQFILSSKKLLLSDSGFYLCAWTPPRRAYEQYFGPGTRLTVT.

This chain joins TRBV11-2 and TRBJ1-5, with TRBD1 identical over 7 bases. Germline loops: CDR1 SGHAT, CDR2 FQNNGV. The CDR3 is 15 amino acids. V dropped 5 bases and J dropped 4; count of bases not matched to a gene: 8. The CDR3 DNA sequence: TGTGCCAGCAGCACCGACAGGGAAAAGAATCAGCCCCAGCATTTT. This codes for CASSTDREKNQPQHF.

The rearrangement links TRBV10-3 to TRBJ1-5; D is unresolved. This CDR3 region has 15 residues. V was shortened by 0 bases and J by 9 bases, with 15 bases between the two germline ends. In germline, CDR1 is ENHRY, CDR2 SYGVKD. CDR3 sequence (DNA): TGTGCCATCAGTGAGTCGAACGGTCCACAGTGGCCCCAGCATTTT. Translation: CAISESNGPQWPQHF.

V and J are TRBV4-1 and TRBJ2-5; a weak D match, TRBD1 (5 bases). The V gene's germline CDR1 is MGHRA and CDR2 YSYEKL. This CDR3 spans 16 amino acids. Trimming pared 4 bases from V and 4 bases from J, leaving 19 bases between. In DNA, the CDR3 is TGCGCCAGCAGCCGCAGACTCCCTGATGGGGCAGAGACCCAGTACTTC. This gives the protein CASSRRLPDGAETQYF.

With regard to this clone: Other DNA sequences in the sample encode the same CDR3. CDR3 sequence: CSVERAYGYTF. The CDR3 nucleotides read TGCAGCGTTGAGAGGGCCTATGGCTACACCTTC. This chain uses TRBV29-1 with TRBJ1-2; D remains ambiguous. Trimming shortened V by 3 bases and J by 4 bases, and 6 bases separated the two germline ends. Germline CDR1 reads SQVTM; CDR2 reads ANQGSEA. The CDR3 is made up of 11 amino acids.

The chain joins TRBV30 to TRBJ1-2; D is possibly TRBD1 (6 bases). From germline, CDR1 is GTSNPN and CDR2 SVGIG (reference sequence). This CDR3 is built from 12 residues. V lost 3 bases, J lost 6 bases, and 11 bases lay in between. CDR3 coding DNA: TGTGCCTGGAGCGGAACAGGGAATGGCTACACCTTC. This translates into CAWSGTGNGYTF.